These 3 T cell receptor beta chains were sequenced from one sample in a study of blood T cell repertoires in COVID-19. Data came from immunoSEQ multiplex PCR; TCRdb stores just in-frame clones and leaves some out. The data contain about 430,000 clones, around 87% of them seen just once; the ten biggest clones take up 1% to 1.3%. The sequenced sample consisted of PBMCs or T cells enriched from blood (not recorded which). The receptor set was obtained from a man under 40 who had recovered from COVID-19.

In its sample, this clone was seen once. The chain is built from TRBV5-1 and TRBJ1-2, with 9 bases that match TRBD1. There are 17 residues in the CDR3. Germline CDR1 and CDR2: SGHRS and YFSETQ. J was trimmed by 0 bases and V by 0 bases; bases with no gene match: 6. CDR3 amino acids: CASSLGDREFANYGYTF. Written as DNA, the CDR3 is TGCGCCAGCAGCTTGGGGGACAGGGAGTTTGCTAACTATGGCTACACCTTC.

The V gene is TRBV10-3, the J gene TRBJ2-5, with D maybe TRBD2 (6 bases). The germline V and J ends were trimmed by 3 bases and 2 bases, with 13 bases remaining between them. CDR3 length equals 15 residues. The germline CDR1 and CDR2 sequences are ENHRY and SYGVKD. CDR3 in DNA: TGTGCCATCAGTGAAGTTTACGGGGGACAAGAGACCCAGTACTTC. Its protein product is CAISEVYGGQETQYF.

The chain combines TRBV28 with TRBJ2-2, with 8 bases lining up with TRBD2. Germline CDR1 is MDHEN and CDR2 is SYDVKM. J gave up 5 bases and V 9 bases, and 20 bases lay outside the gene matches. The CDR3 runs 18 residues. CDR3 loop: CASRPRIGRARLTGELFF. The CDR3 DNA is TGTGCCAGTCGGCCCCGGATCGGGAGGGCCAGGTTGACCGGGGAGCTGTTTTTT.